This T cell receptor beta chain originates from a study of shared clonotypes between healthy human individuals. General study points: Shared clonotypes: roughly 4.7% naive CD4, around 3.5% naive CD8, 2.3% memory CD4, approximately 0.4% memory CD8.

The table came from immunoSEQ multiplex PCR; TCRdb's copy has only in-frame clones and leaves some out. The sample includes under 750,000 clones, around 77% of them seen just once. On this clone itself: Its antigen remains unidentified.

V lost 7 bases, J lost 0 bases, and 10 bases lay in between. Germline V gene sequence: CDR1 WNHNN, CDR2 SYGVQD (reference sequence). The CDR3 has 13 amino acids. Among the donors, all were Caucasian adults who lived in Nashville, Tennessee. This TCR was recovered from a woman in her twenties or thirties in good health. The material sequenced was memory CD4+ T cells sorted from blood. Documented subset: CD45RA-negative fraction. V is TRBV10-1 and J is TRBJ2-7; D is perhaps TRBD2 (5 bases). In DNA form, the CDR3 reads TGCGCCAGCACGAGGGAGAGCTCCTACGAGCAGTACTTC. It yields the protein CASTRESSYEQYF.